This T cell receptor beta chain was recovered during a study of cytomegalovirus exposure and HLA in healthy donors. General study points: Highly shared sequence variants in one cluster were likely a sequencing artifact.

Primers included in the PCR were 60 Vbeta and 13 Jbeta primers. Clones were sequenced by immunoSEQ multiplex PCR, and TCRdb holds only the in-frame ones, with some missing. The table lists about 89,000 clones, around four fifths of them singletons. The CDR3 runs 14 residues. Trimming left V 3 bases short and J 9 bases short, with 12 bases between. CDR1 KGHSH and CDR2 LQKENI come from the germline V gene. With regard to this clone: Its antigen is undetermined.

The sequence was collected from a young man in good health and CMV-seronegative. The chain combines TRBV18 with TRBJ1-6; D gene uncertain. Material: PBMCs. The CDR3 region has the DNA TGTGCCAGCTCACCGAAACAGTTCGGTTCACCCCTCCACTTT. It encodes CASSPKQFGSPLHF.